This T cell receptor (beta chain) emerged from a study of T-cell reconstitution after alpha-beta-depleted transplantation in children. Notes on the study in general: By about two months after transplant, alpha-beta T cells reportedly arose from several hundred graft clones that had expanded.

This clonotype was seen at least ten times. The antigen is undetermined. Library preparation (for TCRbeta) was performed with unique molecular identifiers. MiXCR, applied by TCRdb to the PCR reads, yields one record per CDR3 protein. The table has roughly 180,000 distinct CDR3 sequences, around 10% seen once. V was shortened by 5 bases and J by 3 bases, with 8 bases between the two germline ends. This CDR3 is built from 13 residues. Per the germline V gene, CDR1 is SGHNT and CDR2 is YENEEA. The V and J genes are TRBV11-3 and TRBJ2-1; D gene unclear. The source is a boy aged 2 to 9 with acute myeloid leukemia, due to receive a stem cell transplant. Sequenced material: PBMCs, taken before TCRalphabeta/CD19-depleted stem cell transplant. This CDR3 reads CASSPANYNEQFF. The CDR3 DNA reads as TGTGCCAGCAGCCCGGCGAACTACAATGAGCAGTTCTTC. Full variable domain (outside the CDR3, taken from reference TRBV11-3 and TRBJ2-1): EAGVVQSPRYKIIEKKQPVAFWCNPISGHNTLYWYLQNLGQGPELLIRYENEEAVDDSQLPKDRFSAERLKGVDSTLKIQPAELGDSAVYLCASSPANYNEQFFGPGTRLTVL.